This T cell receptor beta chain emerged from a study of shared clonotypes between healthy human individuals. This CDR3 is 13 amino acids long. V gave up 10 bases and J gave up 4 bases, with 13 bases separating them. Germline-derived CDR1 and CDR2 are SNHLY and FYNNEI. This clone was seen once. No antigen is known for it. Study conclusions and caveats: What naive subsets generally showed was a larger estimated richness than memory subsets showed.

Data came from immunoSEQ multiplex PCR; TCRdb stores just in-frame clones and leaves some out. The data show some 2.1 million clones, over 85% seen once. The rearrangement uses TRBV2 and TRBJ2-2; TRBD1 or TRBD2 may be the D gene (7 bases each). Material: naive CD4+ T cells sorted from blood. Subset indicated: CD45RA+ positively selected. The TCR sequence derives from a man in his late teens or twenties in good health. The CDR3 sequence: CATRGGFTGELFF. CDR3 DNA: TGTGCCACCAGGGGGGGCTTCACCGGGGAGCTGTTTTTT.